This TCR beta chain was sequenced in a study of T-cell memory formation after mild COVID-19. Study observations and caveats: Contracting CD4+ clones lay largely in CM and EM, with CD8+ ones residing in EMRA. Contracting clones from day 15 to 85 showed balanced CD4/CD8; later expanders favored CD4+.

TCRdb used MiXCR to reprocess the 5' RACE reads, holding one entry per CDR3 protein. The sample has about 140,000 distinct CDR3 sequences; around 15% are singletons. This clonotype has more than one count but fewer than ten. The antigen remains undetermined. The receptor's source is an adult woman who had mild COVID-19 (a few samples of this study predate the infection). Cell type and time point are not known. Sequenced: PBMCs or a T cell subset sorted from them (not recorded which).

CDR3 sequence reads: CASSIGAGQPQHF. DNA for the CDR3: TGTGCCAGTAGTATCGGGGCAGGACAGCCCCAGCATTTT. The chain is built from TRBV19 and TRBJ1-5; the D gene is possibly TRBD1 (5 bases). With 3 bases removed from V and 7 bases from J, the gap between germline ends came to 10 bases. Germline values: CDR1 LNHDA, CDR2 SQIVND (reference sequence). The CDR3 contains 13 residues.